This T cell receptor beta chain was captured in a study of cytomegalovirus exposure and HLA in healthy donors. The CDR3 runs 11 residues. The V gene lost 10 bases and the J gene lost 5 bases, with 10 bases spanning the gap. Germline V gives CDR1 MNHNY, CDR2 SVGAGI (reference sequence). Study results and caveats: Cytomegalovirus status was reportedly diagnosed by the classifier with high specificity and sensitivity. There were a few CMV-associated chains whose specificity for CMV antigens was confirmed in vitro. In a later analysis, first-cohort TCR clusters were found to tend to co-occur in the 90 to 150 validation repertoires.

TCRdb keeps only in-frame clones here, not all; method: immunoSEQ multiplex PCR. The data contain 280,000 or so clones, roughly 88% of them singletons. For this clone: The antigen remains unidentified.

The chain is built from TRBV6-6 and TRBJ2-3; the D is unclear. The sequenced sample consisted of PBMCs. The clonotype was recovered from a woman between 18 and 29 years old in good health and CMV-seronegative. The CDR3: CATVYLDTQYF. The CDR3 bases are TGTGCCACCGTATATTTAGATACGCAGTATTTT.